The 14 T cell receptor beta chains listed next were all sequenced from one sample in a study of T cells after yellow fever vaccination. TCRdb independently ran MiXCR on the 5' RACE reads; one entry per CDR3 protein. The sample records roughly 110,000 distinct CDR3 sequences, 8.4% being singletons. The specimen comprised CD8+ T cells sorted from PBMCs, sampled 45 days after the yellow fever booster vaccination. The source of these receptors is a man aged 25 to 40 who received the YFV17D yellow fever vaccine.

The chain joins TRBV5-6 to TRBJ2-7, with D hard to call. Trimming left V 8 bases short and J 0 bases short, with 15 bases between. This CDR3 is 14 amino acids long. Germline V CDR1 and CDR2: SGHDT, YYEEEE. The CDR3 reads CARSPVLSSYEQYF. The CDR3 DNA is TGTGCCAGGAGCCCCGTGCTCAGCTCCTACGAGCAGTACTTC.

There are many counts of this clonotype. This chain joins TRBV12-3 or TRBV12-4 and TRBJ2-2; TRBD2 agrees at 7 bases. Unmatched junction bases numbered 4, after V lost 0 bases and J lost 6 bases. The CDR3 is 15 amino acids. The CDR3 loop is CASSLAGGPSGELFF. Written as DNA, the CDR3 is TGTGCCAGCAGTTTAGCGGGAGGGCCCTCCGGGGAGCTGTTTTTT.

This clonotype occurred a few times. This chain connects TRBV12-3 or TRBV12-4 to TRBJ2-5; TRBD2 is a possible D gene (6 bases). The CDR3 is 14 amino acids. V was clipped by 5 bases and J by 3 bases, with 13 bases between them. The CDR3 protein is CASSGDSGEETQYF. DNA for the CDR3: TGTGCCAGCAGTGGGGACTCTGGGGAAGAGACCCAGTACTTC.

This clonotype was recorded at least ten times. The chain joins TRBV6-6 to TRBJ1-6; D ambiguous. The CDR3 consists of 13 residues. CDR1 is MNHNY and CDR2 is SVGAGI in the germline V gene (reference sequence). The ends were cut back, 2 bases at V and 6 bases at J, with 5 bases in the middle. CDR3 nucleotide sequence: TGTGCCAGCAGTTACGGCGTTAATTCACCCCTCCACTTT. Translation: CASSYGVNSPLHF.

This clonotype showed up many times. The genes are TRBV25-1 and TRBJ2-7; TRBD1 aligns across 9 bases. The ends lost 6 bases at V and 4 bases at J; junction bases unmatched: 7. The CDR3 is made up of 14 amino acids. CDR1 is MGHDK, CDR2 SYGVNS, per germline. The CDR3 is CASSAGTGSYEQYF. The CDR3 DNA reads TGTGCCAGCAGCGCCGGGACAGGGAGTTACGAGCAGTACTTC.

This clonotype came up a few times. CDR3: CASSQGESGELFF. CDR3 in DNA: TGTGCCAGCAGCCAAGGGGAGAGCGGGGAGCTGTTTTTT. J is TRBJ2-2 and V is TRBV3-1, with TRBD2 as a possible D gene (5 bases). Germline CDR1 is LGHDT and CDR2 is YNNKEL (reference sequence). The CDR3 consists of 13 residues. V gave up 1 base and J gave up 7 bases, with 7 bases separating them.

At least ten counts were recorded for this clonotype. This CDR3 reads CASSQGTGAYNEQFF. For the CDR3, the DNA is TGCGCCAGCAGCCAGGGGACAGGGGCCTACAATGAGCAGTTCTTC. The rearrangement links TRBV4-3 to TRBJ2-1, with 10 bases fitting TRBD1. The V segment lost 3 bases and the J segment 2 bases; nucleotides outside the gene matches: 1. CDR1 is LGHNA, CDR2 YSLEER, per germline. The CDR3 spans 15 residues.

This clonotype has a count of ten or more. The chain combines TRBV20-1 with TRBJ1-1; perhaps TRBD1 as D (6 bases). The V end lost 1 base, the J end lost 1 base, and 10 bases lay between the germline ends. This CDR3 is built from 14 residues. Germline V gene data show CDR1 as DFQATT and CDR2 as SNEGSKA (reference sequence). The CDR3 DNA is TGCAGTGCTAGAGGACTGACAGGGAACACTGAAGCTTTCTTT. Translation: CSARGLTGNTEAFF.

This clonotype came up a few times. The chain recombines TRBV5-1 with TRBJ2-1; D possibly corresponds to TRBD1 (6 bases). V shed 3 bases and J shed 4 bases, with 17 bases lying between them. This CDR3 comprises 16 residues. Germline CDR1 is SGHRS and CDR2 is YFSETQ. CDR3 amino acids: CASSSTGPQGYNEQFF. In DNA, the CDR3 is TGCGCCAGCAGCTCAACAGGACCCCAGGGGTACAATGAGCAGTTCTTC.

Ten or more counts support this clonotype. The chain joins TRBV12-5 to TRBJ2-7; D ambiguous. In germline, CDR1 is LGHNT, CDR2 FRNRAP. The CDR3 sequence is 16 residues long. The V gene lost 2 bases and the J gene lost 4 bases, with 18 bases spanning the gap. The CDR3 loop is CASGLPAPSSSYEQYF. In nucleotides, the CDR3 is TGTGCTAGTGGTTTGCCCGCCCCCAGTAGTTCGTACGAGCAGTACTTC.

This clonotype occurred many times. V gene TRBV3-1 combines with J gene TRBJ2-1; tentatively, D is TRBD1 (5 bases). The CDR3 consists of 15 residues. V gave up 5 bases and J gave up 4 bases, with 15 bases separating them. Germline CDR1 is LGHDT and CDR2 is YNNKEL (reference sequence). This CDR3 is CASSAKSGAYNEQFF. CDR3 nucleotides: TGTGCCAGCAGCGCCAAGAGTGGGGCTTACAATGAGCAGTTCTTC.

This chain connects TRBV11-2 to TRBJ2-2; D is perhaps TRBD2 (5 bases). The CDR3 consists of 16 residues. Trimming took 6 bases from V and 7 from J, leaving 21 bases between them. Germline-derived CDR1 and CDR2 are SGHAT and FQNNGV. The CDR3, as DNA: TGTGCCAGCAGACCCAGCGGCGAGTCCCTAGTCGGGGAGCTGTTTTTT. This codes for CASRPSGESLVGELFF.

This clonotype was counted a single time. The chain is built from TRBV7-2 and TRBJ2-7, with D possibly matching TRBD2 (6 bases). The length of the CDR3 is 16 residues. Per germline, CDR1 SGHTA and CDR2 FQGNSA. Trimming cost V 0 bases and J 0 bases, with 12 bases left between them. The CDR3: CASSLALREPSYEQYF. The CDR3, as DNA: TGTGCCAGCAGCTTAGCACTGCGGGAACCCTCCTACGAGCAGTACTTC.

This clonotype appeared many times. The chain is built from TRBV12-3 or TRBV12-4 and TRBJ1-5; a weak D match, TRBD1 (5 bases). The CDR3 runs to 14 residues. V gave up 3 bases and J gave up 7 bases, with 13 bases separating them. The CDR3 DNA reads TGTGCCAGCAGTTTCGGGACCCTACGCCAGCCCCAGCATTTT. Residues: CASSFGTLRQPQHF.